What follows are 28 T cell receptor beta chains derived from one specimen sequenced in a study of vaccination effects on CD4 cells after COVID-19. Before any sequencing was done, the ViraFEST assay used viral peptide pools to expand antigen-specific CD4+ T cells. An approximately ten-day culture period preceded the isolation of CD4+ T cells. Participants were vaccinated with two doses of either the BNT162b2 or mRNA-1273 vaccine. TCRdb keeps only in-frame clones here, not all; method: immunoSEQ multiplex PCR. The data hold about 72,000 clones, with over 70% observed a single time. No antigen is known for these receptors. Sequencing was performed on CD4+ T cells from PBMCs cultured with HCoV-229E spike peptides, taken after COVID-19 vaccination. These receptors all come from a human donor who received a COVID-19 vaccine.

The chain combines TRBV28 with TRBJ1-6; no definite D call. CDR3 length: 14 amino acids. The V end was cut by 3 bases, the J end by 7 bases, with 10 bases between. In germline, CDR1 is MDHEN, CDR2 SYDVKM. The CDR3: CASSFRVENSPLHF. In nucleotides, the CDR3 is TGTGCCAGCAGTTTCCGAGTGGAGAATTCACCCCTCCACTTT.

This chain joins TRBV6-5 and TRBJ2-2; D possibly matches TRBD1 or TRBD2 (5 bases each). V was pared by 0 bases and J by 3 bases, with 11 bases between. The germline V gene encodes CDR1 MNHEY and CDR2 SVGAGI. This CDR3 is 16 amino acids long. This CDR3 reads CASSYSSGADTGELFF. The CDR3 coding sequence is TGTGCCAGCAGTTACTCGTCCGGGGCGGACACCGGGGAGCTGTTTTTT.

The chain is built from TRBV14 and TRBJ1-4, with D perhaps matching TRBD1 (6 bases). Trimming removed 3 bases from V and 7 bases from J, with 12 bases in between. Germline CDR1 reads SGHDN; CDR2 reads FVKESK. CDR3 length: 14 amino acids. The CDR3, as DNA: TGTGCCAGCAGCCATACAGGGAGGGGTGAAAAACTGTTTTTT. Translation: CASSHTGRGEKLFF.

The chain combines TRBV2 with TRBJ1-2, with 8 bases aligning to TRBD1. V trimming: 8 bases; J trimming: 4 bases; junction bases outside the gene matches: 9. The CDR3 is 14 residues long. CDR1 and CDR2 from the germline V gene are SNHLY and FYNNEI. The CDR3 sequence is CASATIQGVYGYTF. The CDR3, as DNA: TGTGCCAGCGCGACAATACAGGGGGTCTATGGCTACACCTTC.

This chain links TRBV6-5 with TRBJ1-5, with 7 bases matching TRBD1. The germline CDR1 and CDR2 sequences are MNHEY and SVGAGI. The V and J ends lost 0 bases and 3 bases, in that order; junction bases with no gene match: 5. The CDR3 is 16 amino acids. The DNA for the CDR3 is TGTGCCAGCAGTTACTCAGGGGGCGCAATCAATCAGCCCCAGCATTTT. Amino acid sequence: CASSYSGGAINQPQHF.

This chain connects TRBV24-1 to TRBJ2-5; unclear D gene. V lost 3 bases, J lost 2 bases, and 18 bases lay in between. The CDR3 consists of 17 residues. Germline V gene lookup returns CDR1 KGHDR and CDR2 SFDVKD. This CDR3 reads CATSDTKGSSMQETQYF. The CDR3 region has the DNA TGTGCCACCAGTGATACCAAGGGATCCTCGATGCAAGAGACCCAGTACTTC.

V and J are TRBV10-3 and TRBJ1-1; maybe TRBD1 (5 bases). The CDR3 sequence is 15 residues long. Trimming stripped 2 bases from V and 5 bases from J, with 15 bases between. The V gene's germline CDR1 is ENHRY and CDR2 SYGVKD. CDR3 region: CAISEELGLGTEAFF. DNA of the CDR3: TGTGCCATCAGTGAGGAGCTGGGGCTAGGAACTGAAGCTTTCTTT.

Here the CDR3 reads CATSGPGGQNTEAFF. The DNA of the CDR3 is TGTGCCACCAGCGGACCAGGGGGACAGAACACTGAAGCTTTCTTT. V is TRBV15 and J is TRBJ1-1, with TRBD1 identical over 7 bases. Germline trimming cut 5 bases from V and 1 base from J; bases unmatched to any gene: 7. Germline loops: CDR1 LNHNV, CDR2 YYDKDF (reference sequence). The CDR3 runs to 15 residues.

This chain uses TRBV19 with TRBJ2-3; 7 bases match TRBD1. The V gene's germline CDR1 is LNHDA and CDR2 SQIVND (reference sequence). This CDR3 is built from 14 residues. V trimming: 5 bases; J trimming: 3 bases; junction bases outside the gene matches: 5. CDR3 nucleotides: TGTGCCAGTAGTTCCCACAGGGGAACAGATACGCAGTATTTT. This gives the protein CASSSHRGTDTQYF.

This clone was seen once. CDR3 amino acids: CASSRIDEKLFF. CDR3 coding DNA: TGTGCCAGCAGTCGAATAGATGAAAAACTGTTTTTT. The rearrangement joins TRBV2 to TRBJ1-4; D is ambiguous. V was pared by 5 bases and J by 6 bases, with 7 bases between. The CDR3 sequence is 12 residues long. CDR1 and CDR2 from the germline V gene are SNHLY and FYNNEI.

For the CDR3, the DNA is TGTGCCAGCAGCTTAGCCAGGGGCTCCTCCTACGAGCAGTACGTC. This encodes CASSLARGSSYEQYV. This rearrangement joins TRBV7-9 to TRBJ2-7, with TRBD1 as a possible D gene (6 bases). The germline gives CDR1 SEHNR, CDR2 FQNEAQ (reference sequence). Trimming removed 0 bases at V and 0 bases at J, with 9 bases between. This CDR3 is built from 15 residues.

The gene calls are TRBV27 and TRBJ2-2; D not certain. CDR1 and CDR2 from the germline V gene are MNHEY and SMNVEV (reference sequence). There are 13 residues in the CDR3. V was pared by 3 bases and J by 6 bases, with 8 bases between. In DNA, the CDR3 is TGTGCCAGCAGTTTTTTCCGGTCCGGGGAGCTGTTTTTT. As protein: CASSFFRSGELFF.

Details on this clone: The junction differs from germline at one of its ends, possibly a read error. The CDR3 sequence is CASRYSDGQELFF. CDR3 nucleotides: TGTGCCAGCAGGTACTCCGACGGCCAGGAACTGTTTTTT. This chain connects TRBV6-5 to TRBJ1-4; D call uncertain. CDR3 size: 13 residues. Germline-derived CDR1 and CDR2 are MNHEY and SVGAGI.

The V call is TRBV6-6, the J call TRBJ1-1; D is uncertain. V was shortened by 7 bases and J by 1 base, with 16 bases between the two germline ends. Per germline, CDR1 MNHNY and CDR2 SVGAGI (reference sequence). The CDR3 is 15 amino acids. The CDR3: CASNRGGNRNTEAFF. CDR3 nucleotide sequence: TGTGCCAGCAATAGAGGAGGGAACCGGAACACTGAAGCTTTCTTT.

The CDR3 loop is CSVVRGVDYGYTF. The CDR3 region has the DNA TGCAGCGTTGTAAGGGGTGTAGACTATGGCTACACCTTC. V and J are TRBV29-1 and TRBJ1-2; D possibly corresponds to TRBD1 (5 bases). This CDR3 spans 13 amino acids. Trimming stripped 4 bases from V and 3 bases from J, with 12 bases between. From germline, CDR1 is SQVTM and CDR2 ANQGSEA. Full variable domain (missing parts from reference TRBV29-1 and TRBJ1-2): SAVISQKPSRDICQRGTSLTIQCQVDSQVTMMFWYRQQPGQSLTLIATANQGSEATYESGFVIDKFPISRPNLTFSTLTVSNMSPEDSSIYLCSVVRGVDYGYTFGSGTRLTVV.

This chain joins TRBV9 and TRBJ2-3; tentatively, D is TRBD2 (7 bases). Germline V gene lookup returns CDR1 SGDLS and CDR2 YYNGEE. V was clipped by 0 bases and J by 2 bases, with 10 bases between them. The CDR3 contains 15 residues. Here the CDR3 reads CASSVGGGDTDTQYF. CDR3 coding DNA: TGTGCCAGCAGCGTAGGAGGGGGGGACACAGATACGCAGTATTTT.

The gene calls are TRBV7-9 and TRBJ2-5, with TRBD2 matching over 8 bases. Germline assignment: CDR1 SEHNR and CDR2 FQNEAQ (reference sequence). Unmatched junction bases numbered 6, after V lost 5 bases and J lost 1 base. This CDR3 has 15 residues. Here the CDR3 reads CASSQRTSLQETQYF. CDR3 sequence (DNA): TGTGCCAGCAGCCAACGGACTAGCCTCCAAGAGACCCAGTACTTC.

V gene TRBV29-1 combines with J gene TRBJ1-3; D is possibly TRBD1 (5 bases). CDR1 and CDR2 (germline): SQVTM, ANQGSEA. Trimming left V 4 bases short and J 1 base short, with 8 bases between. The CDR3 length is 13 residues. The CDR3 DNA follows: TGCAGCGTTGTCGGGGCATCTGGAAACACCATATATTTT. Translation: CSVVGASGNTIYF.

The CDR3 nucleotides read TGTGCCAGCAGTCGAAACGGACAGCTAGCCAAAAACATTCAGTACTTC. Its protein is CASSRNGQLAKNIQYF. The rearrangement uses TRBV11-1 and TRBJ2-4, with D possibly TRBD1 on 6 matching bases. V lost 6 bases to trimming and J lost 0 bases, with 15 bases between them. This CDR3 has 16 residues. From germline, CDR1 is SGHAT and CDR2 FQDESV (reference sequence).

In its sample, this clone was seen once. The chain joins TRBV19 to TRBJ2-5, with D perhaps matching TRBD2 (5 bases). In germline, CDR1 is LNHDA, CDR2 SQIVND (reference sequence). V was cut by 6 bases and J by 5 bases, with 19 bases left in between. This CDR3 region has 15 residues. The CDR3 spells CASSRGLTTPETQYF. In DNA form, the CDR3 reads TGTGCCAGTAGCCGAGGACTCACCACCCCGGAGACCCAGTACTTC. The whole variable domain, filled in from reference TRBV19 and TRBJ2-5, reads DGGITQSPKYLFRKEGQNVTLSCEQNLNHDAMYWYRQDPGQGLRLIYYSQIVNDFQKGDIAEGYSVSREKKESFPLTVTSAQKNPTAFYLCASSRGLTTPETQYFGPGTRLLVL.

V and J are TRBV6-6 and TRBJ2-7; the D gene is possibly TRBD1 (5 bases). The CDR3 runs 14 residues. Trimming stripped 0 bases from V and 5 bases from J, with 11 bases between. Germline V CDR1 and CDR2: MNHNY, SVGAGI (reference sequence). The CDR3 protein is CASSYSGRGHEQYV. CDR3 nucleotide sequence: TGTGCCAGCAGTTACTCTGGAAGGGGCCACGAGCAGTACGTC.

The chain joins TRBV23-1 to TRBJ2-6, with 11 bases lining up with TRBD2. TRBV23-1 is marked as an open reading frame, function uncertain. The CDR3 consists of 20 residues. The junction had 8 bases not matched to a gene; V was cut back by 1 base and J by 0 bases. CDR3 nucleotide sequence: TGCGCCAGCAGTCAATGGGAACTAGCGGGGGTGAGCTCTGGGGCCAACGTCCTGACTTTC. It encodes CASSQWELAGVSSGANVLTF.

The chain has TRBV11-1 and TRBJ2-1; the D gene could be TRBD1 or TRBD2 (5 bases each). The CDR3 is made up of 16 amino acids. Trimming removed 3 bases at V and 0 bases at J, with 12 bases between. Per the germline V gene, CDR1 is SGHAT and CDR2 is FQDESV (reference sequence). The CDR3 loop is CASSFRDPRSYNEQFF. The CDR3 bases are TGTGCCAGCAGCTTCAGGGACCCACGCTCCTACAATGAGCAGTTCTTC.

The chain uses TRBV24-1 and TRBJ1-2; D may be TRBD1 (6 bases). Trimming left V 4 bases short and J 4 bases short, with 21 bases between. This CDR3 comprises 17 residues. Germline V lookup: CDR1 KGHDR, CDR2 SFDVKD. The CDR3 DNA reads TGTGCCACCAGTGACCCCCGGGTAGGGGGGGCGGCCTATGGCTACACCTTC. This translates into CATSDPRVGGAAYGYTF.

The CDR3, as DNA: TGTGCCAGCTCACTAAGACAGCGGCAAGATACGCAGTATTTT. It specifies CASSLRQRQDTQYF. The chain combines TRBV18 with TRBJ2-3; D might be TRBD1 or TRBD2, each matching 5 bases. In germline, CDR1 is KGHSH, CDR2 LQKENI. V was trimmed by 4 bases and J by 5 bases, leaving 13 bases between them. This CDR3 has 14 amino acids.

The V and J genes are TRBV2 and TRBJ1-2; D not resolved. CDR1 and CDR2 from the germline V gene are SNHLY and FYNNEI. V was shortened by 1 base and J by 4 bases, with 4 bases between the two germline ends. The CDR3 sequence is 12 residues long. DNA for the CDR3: TGTGCCAGCAGTGAAGGACCCTATGGCTACACCTTC. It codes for CASSEGPYGYTF.

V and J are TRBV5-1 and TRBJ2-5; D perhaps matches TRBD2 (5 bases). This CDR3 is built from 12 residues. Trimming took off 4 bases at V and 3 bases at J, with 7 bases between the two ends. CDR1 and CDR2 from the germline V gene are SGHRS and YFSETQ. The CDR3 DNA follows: TGCGCCAGCAGCCAGACTAAAGAGACCCAGTACTTC. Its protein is CASSQTKETQYF. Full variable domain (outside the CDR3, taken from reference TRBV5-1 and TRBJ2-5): KAGVTQTPRYLIKTRGQQVTLSCSPISGHRSVSWYQQTPGQGLQFLFEYFSETQRNKGNFPGRFSGRQFSNSRSEMNVSTLELGDSALYLCASSQTKETQYFGPGTRLLVL.

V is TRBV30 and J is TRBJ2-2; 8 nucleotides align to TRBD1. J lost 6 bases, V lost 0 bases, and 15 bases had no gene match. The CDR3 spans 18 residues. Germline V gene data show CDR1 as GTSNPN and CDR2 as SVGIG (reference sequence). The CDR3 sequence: CAWSVGFPGGRKAGELFF. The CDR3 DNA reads TGTGCCTGGAGTGTAGGGTTTCCAGGGGGCAGGAAGGCCGGGGAGCTGTTTTTT.